Shown below are 17 T cell receptor beta chains from a single sample sequenced in a study of cytomegalovirus exposure and HLA in healthy donors. The PCR ran on 60 Vbeta and 13 Jbeta primers. Clones were read by immunoSEQ multiplex PCR, and TCRdb kept only the in-frame ones, dropping some. The repertoire has more than 50,000 clones, approximately 63% of them found once; the top ten carry roughly a fifth. The sequenced material came from PBMCs. All receptors come from a woman in her sixties in good health and CMV-seropositive.

The sample holds a few counts of this clone. The rearrangement uses TRBV5-6 and TRBJ2-3; tentatively, D is TRBD1 (6 bases). The V end lost 6 bases, the J end lost 2 bases, and 13 bases lay between the germline ends. The CDR3 runs 14 residues. Germline CDR1 and CDR2: SGHDT and YYEEEE. The CDR3 nucleotides read TGTGCCAGCATGACGAGGGGACACACAGATACGCAGTATTTT. Its translation: CASMTRGHTDTQYF.

The chain recombines TRBV6-5 with TRBJ2-1; 14 bases align to TRBD2. The CDR3 length is 14 residues. CDR1 is MNHEY, CDR2 SVGAGI, per germline. The V segment lost 6 bases and the J segment 8 bases; nucleotides outside the gene matches: 3. CDR3 protein: CASRTSGGAYEQFF. The CDR3 bases are TGTGCCAGCAGGACTAGCGGGGGGGCCTATGAGCAGTTCTTC.

The V call is TRBV6-6, the J call TRBJ2-7; 7 nucleotides match TRBD2. The trim removed 7 bases at V and 5 bases at J, leaving 14 bases unmatched. Germline CDR1 reads MNHNY; CDR2 reads SVGAGI (reference sequence). This CDR3 is built from 15 residues. The DNA of the CDR3 is TGTGCCAGCACCGACCCCGGGAACAGCGGGGACGAGCAGTACTTC. It is translated as CASTDPGNSGDEQYF.

J is TRBJ1-6 and V is TRBV11-2; D is uncertain. Per the germline V gene, CDR1 is SGHAT and CDR2 is FQNNGV. The CDR3 runs 14 residues. Trimming cost V 2 bases and J 7 bases, with 9 bases left between them. The CDR3 spells CASSLQVTNSPLHF. DNA for the CDR3: TGTGCCAGCAGCTTACAGGTTACCAATTCACCCCTCCACTTT.

V and J are TRBV5-4 and TRBJ1-6; D is unresolved. V gave up 1 base and J gave up 3 bases, with 8 bases separating them. CDR1 SGHNT and CDR2 YYREEE come from the germline V gene (reference sequence). The length of the CDR3 is 15 residues. Here the CDR3 DNA reads TGTGCCAGCAGCTTGAGTAACAGCTATAATTCACCCCTCCACTTT. Translating gives CASSLSNSYNSPLHF.

This clone was counted between two and nine times. The J gene is TRBJ1-2, the V gene TRBV5-8; D is uncertain. The germline CDR1 and CDR2 sequences are SGHTS and YDEGEE. CDR3 length: 16 amino acids. V dropped 0 bases and J dropped 6 bases, with 18 bases sitting between them. The CDR3 loop is CASSLDPWPGSHGYTF. CDR3 coding DNA: TGTGCCAGCAGCTTGGACCCGTGGCCGGGGAGCCATGGCTACACCTTC.

This chain joins TRBV9 and TRBJ1-2; 9 bases align to TRBD1. Germline loops: CDR1 SGDLS, CDR2 YYNGEE. CDR3 length: 15 amino acids. With V trimmed by 0 bases and J by 4 bases, 4 bases remained unmatched. CDR3 sequence: CASSVGTGGPYGYTF. The CDR3 DNA sequence: TGTGCCAGCAGCGTAGGAACAGGGGGCCCCTATGGCTACACCTTC.

The V call is TRBV7-2, the J call TRBJ2-5, with 8 nucleotides matching TRBD2. CDR1 and CDR2 from the germline V gene are SGHTA and FQGNSA. The CDR3 extends over 16 amino acids. Trimming cost V 3 bases and J 0 bases; bases outside gene matches: 6. This CDR3 reads CASSFQGGGYQETQYF. The CDR3 DNA follows: TGTGCCAGCAGCTTCCAGGGCGGGGGGTACCAAGAGACCCAGTACTTC.

Comment on this clone: Sequence at one end of the junction differs from germline and may be a read error. The chain uses TRBV28 and TRBJ2-7, with D possibly TRBD1 on 6 matching bases. CDR1 and CDR2 from the germline V gene are MDHEN and SYDVKM. This CDR3 region has 11 residues. The CDR3 region is CASSSQGQAFF. DNA of the CDR3: TGTGCCAGCAGTTCACAGGGTCAGGCTTTCTTC.

As to this clone: Relative to the germline gene, one junction end is altered; a read error may explain this. This sequence joins TRBV7-9 and TRBJ2-5, with D perhaps matching TRBD1 (5 bases). Germline assignment: CDR1 SEHNR and CDR2 FQNEAQ (reference sequence). The CDR3 loop spans 14 amino acids. The CDR3 DNA is TGTTCCAGCAGCTTGAGGACATTACAAGAGACCCAGTACTTC. Protein sequence: CSSSLRTLQETQYF.

The chain is built from TRBV6-5 and TRBJ1-2; TRBD1 matches 8 bases. CDR3 length: 14 residues. CDR1 MNHEY and CDR2 SVGAGI come from the germline V gene. V lost 4 bases to trimming and J lost 3 bases; unmatched junction nucleotides: 4. Here the CDR3 DNA reads TGTGCCAGCAGTTTCGGACAGGGCTACTATGGCTACACCTTC. Protein sequence: CASSFGQGYYGYTF.

The rearrangement uses TRBV4-1 and TRBJ2-2, with 7 bases matching TRBD2. CDR3 size: 17 residues. From germline, CDR1 is MGHRA and CDR2 YSYEKL. Trimming took 4 bases from V and 4 from J; bases not matched to a gene: 12. The CDR3 is CASSPGWAAGSTGELFF. The CDR3 DNA reads as TGCGCCAGCAGCCCAGGGTGGGCAGCGGGATCCACCGGGGAGCTGTTTTTT.

This clone was counted only a few times. V is TRBV21-1 and J is TRBJ2-7; the table's D gene call, TRBD2, was not cross checked with the DNA. TRBV21-1 is marked as a pseudogene. This CDR3 has 17 amino acids. CDR3: CASSKRPSGVLSYEQYF. The CDR3 nucleotides read TGTGCCAGCAGCAAACGGCCTAGCGGGGTTCTCTCCTACGAGCAGTACTTC.

V usage is TRBV6-5 and J usage is TRBJ1-6, with D unclear. Germline CDR1 reads MNHEY; CDR2 reads SVGAGI. This CDR3 comprises 13 residues. Deletions cut 6 bases from V and 5 bases from J, with 8 bases between. The CDR3 coding sequence is TGTGCCAGCAGCGATGACAATAATTCACCCCTCCACTTT. Translating it yields CASSDDNNSPLHF.

J is TRBJ2-1 and V is TRBV6-1; a possible D gene is TRBD1 (5 bases). The CDR3 contains 15 residues. V was clipped by 6 bases and J by 8 bases, with 20 bases between them. Germline V gene data show CDR1 as MNHNS and CDR2 as SASEGT. CDR3 bases: TGTGCCAGCAGCTCCAGGGTTAATGGTAACGATGAGCAGTTCTTC. Protein sequence: CASSSRVNGNDEQFF.

This clone was counted a few times. The CDR3 region is CASSPRGVFPFGYGYTF. The CDR3, as DNA: TGTGCCAGCAGTCCCAGGGGGGTCTTTCCATTCGGCTATGGCTACACCTTC. The chain carries TRBV27 and TRBJ1-2; TRBD1 agrees at 7 bases. The V gene's germline CDR1 is MNHEY and CDR2 SMNVEV (reference sequence). V was clipped by 5 bases and J by 4 bases; unmatched bases: 16. This CDR3 contains 17 residues.

As concerns this clone: The junction does not match germline at one end; this may be a read error. V and J are TRBV6-5 and TRBJ1-5; no clear D gene. Germline CDR1 reads MNHEY; CDR2 reads SVGAGI. CDR3 length: 13 residues. CDR3: CVSSYVLNQPQHF. The CDR3 nucleotides are TGTGTCAGCAGTTACGTCCTAAATCAGCCCCAGCATTTT.